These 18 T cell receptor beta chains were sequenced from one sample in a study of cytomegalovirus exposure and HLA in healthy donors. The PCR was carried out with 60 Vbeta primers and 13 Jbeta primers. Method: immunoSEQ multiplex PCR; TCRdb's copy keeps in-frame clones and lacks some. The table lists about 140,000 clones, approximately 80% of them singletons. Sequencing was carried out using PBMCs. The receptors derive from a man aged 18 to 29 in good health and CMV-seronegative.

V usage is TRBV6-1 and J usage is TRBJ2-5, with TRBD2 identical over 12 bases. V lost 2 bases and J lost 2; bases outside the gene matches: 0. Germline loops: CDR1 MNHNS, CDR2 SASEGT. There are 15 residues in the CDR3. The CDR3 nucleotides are TGTGCCAGCAGTGAACTAGCGGGGGGGCAAGAGACCCAGTACTTC. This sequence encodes CASSELAGGQETQYF.

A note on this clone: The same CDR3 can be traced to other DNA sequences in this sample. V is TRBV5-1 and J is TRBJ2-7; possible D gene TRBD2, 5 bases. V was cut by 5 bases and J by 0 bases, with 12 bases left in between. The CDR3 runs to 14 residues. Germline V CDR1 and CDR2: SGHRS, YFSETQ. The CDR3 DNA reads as TGCGCCAGCAGGCGGAGCGGCGACTCCTACGAGCAGTACTTC. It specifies CASRRSGDSYEQYF.

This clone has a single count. The CDR3 nucleotides are TGTGCCAGCAGCGAGCTAGCGGGAGGGATGAATGAGCAGTTCTTC. Translation: CASSELAGGMNEQFF. The genes are TRBV7-3 and TRBJ2-1; the match to TRBD2 covers 12 bases. Germline assignment: CDR1 SGHTA and CDR2 FQGTGA. The CDR3 extends over 15 amino acids. After removal of 5 bases from V and 7 bases from J, the junction contained 6 bases not matched to a gene.

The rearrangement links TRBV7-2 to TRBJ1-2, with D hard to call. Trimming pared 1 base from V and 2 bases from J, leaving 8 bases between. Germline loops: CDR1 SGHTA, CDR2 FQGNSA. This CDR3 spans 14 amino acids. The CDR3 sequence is CASSLEAANYGYTF. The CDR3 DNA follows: TGTGCCAGCAGCTTAGAGGCGGCGAACTATGGCTACACCTTC.

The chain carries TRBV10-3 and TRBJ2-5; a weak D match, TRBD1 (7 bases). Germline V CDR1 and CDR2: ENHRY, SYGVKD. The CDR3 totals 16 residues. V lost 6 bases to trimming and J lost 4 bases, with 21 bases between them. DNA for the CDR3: TGTGCCATCAGCAAGCAGGGGGGAACGGCTTTAGAGACCCAGTACTTC. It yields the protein CAISKQGGTALETQYF.

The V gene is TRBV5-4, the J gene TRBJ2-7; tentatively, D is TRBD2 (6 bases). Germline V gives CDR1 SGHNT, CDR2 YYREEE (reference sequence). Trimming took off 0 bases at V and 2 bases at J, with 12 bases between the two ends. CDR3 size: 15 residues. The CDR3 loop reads CASSLGGRFTYEQYF. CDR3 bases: TGTGCCAGCAGCTTGGGGGGGAGGTTTACCTACGAGCAGTACTTC.

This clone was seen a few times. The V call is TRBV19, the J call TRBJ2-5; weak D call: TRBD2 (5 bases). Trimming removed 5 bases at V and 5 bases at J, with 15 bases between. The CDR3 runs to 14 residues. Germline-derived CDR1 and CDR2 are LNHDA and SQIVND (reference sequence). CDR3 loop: CASSVLAGEETQYF. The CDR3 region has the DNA TGTGCCAGTAGTGTCCTAGCTGGTGAGGAGACCCAGTACTTC. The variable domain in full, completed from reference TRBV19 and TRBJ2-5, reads DGGITQSPKYLFRKEGQNVTLSCEQNLNHDAMYWYRQDPGQGLRLIYYSQIVNDFQKGDIAEGYSVSREKKESFPLTVTSAQKNPTAFYLCASSVLAGEETQYFGPGTRLLVL.

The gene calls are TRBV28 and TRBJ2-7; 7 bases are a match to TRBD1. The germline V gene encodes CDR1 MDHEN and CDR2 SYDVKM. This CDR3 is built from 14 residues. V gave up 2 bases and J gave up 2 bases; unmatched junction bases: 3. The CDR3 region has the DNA TGTGCCAGCAGTTTAATTCAGGGGGCCTACGAGCAGTACTTC. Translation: CASSLIQGAYEQYF.

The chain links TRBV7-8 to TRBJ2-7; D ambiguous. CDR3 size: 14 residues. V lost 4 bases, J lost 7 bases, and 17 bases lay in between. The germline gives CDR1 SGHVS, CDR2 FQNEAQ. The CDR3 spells CASSSDTLSPEQYF. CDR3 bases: TGTGCCAGCAGCTCTGACACACTTTCCCCAGAGCAGTACTTC.

CDR3 amino acids: CASSVAGAYQETQYF. CDR3 sequence (DNA): TGTGCCAGCAGCGTAGCCGGAGCGTACCAAGAGACCCAGTACTTC. The genes are TRBV9 and TRBJ2-5; D remains unclear. This CDR3 has 15 residues. V dropped 0 bases and J dropped 0 bases, with 9 bases sitting between them. Germline V gene lookup returns CDR1 SGDLS and CDR2 YYNGEE.

The CDR3 DNA reads TGCGCCAGCACCTCATACGCAGGGCTGAACACTGAAGCTTTCTTT. Its protein product is CASTSYAGLNTEAFF. The chain joins TRBV5-1 to TRBJ1-1, with D maybe TRBD1 (5 bases). Trimming left V 6 bases short and J 0 bases short, with 15 bases between. The CDR3 consists of 15 residues. Germline assignment: CDR1 SGHRS and CDR2 YFSETQ.

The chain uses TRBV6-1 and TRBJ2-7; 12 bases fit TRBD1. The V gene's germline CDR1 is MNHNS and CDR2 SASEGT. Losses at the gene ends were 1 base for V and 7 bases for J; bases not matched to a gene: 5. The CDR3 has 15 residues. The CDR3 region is CASSEEGQGAEEQYF. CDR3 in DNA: TGTGCCAGCAGTGAAGAGGGACAGGGGGCGGAAGAGCAGTACTTC.

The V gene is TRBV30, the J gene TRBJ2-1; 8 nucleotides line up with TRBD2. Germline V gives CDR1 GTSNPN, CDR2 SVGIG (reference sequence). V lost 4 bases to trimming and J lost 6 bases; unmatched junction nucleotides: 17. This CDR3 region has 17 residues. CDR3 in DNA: TGTGCCTGGACCCAAGGGGATTTACTAGCGGTACGCAATGAGCAGTTCTTC. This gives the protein CAWTQGDLLAVRNEQFF.

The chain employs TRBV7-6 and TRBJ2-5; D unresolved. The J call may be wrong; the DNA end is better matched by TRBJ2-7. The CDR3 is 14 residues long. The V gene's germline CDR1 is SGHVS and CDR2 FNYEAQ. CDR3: CASSLELWDYEQYF. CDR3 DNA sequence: TGTGCCAGCAGCTTAGAATTGTGGGACTACGAGCAGTACTTC.

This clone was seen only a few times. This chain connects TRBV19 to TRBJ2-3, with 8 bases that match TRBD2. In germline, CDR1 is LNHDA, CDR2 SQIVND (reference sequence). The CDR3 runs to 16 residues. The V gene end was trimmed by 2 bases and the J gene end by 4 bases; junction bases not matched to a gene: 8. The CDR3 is CASSISRLGLADTQYF. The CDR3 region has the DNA TGTGCCAGTAGTATAAGCAGACTGGGACTAGCAGATACGCAGTATTTT. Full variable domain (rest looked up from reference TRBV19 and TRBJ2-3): DGGITQSPKYLFRKEGQNVTLSCEQNLNHDAMYWYRQDPGQGLRLIYYSQIVNDFQKGDIAEGYSVSREKKESFPLTVTSAQKNPTAFYLCASSISRLGLADTQYFGPGTRLTVL.

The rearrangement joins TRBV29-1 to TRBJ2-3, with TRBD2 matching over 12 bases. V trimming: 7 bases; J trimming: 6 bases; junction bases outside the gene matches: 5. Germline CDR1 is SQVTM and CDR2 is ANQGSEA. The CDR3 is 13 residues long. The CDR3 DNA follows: TGCAGCGCTAGCGGGAGGGCTAGGGATACGCAGTATTTT. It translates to CSASGRARDTQYF.

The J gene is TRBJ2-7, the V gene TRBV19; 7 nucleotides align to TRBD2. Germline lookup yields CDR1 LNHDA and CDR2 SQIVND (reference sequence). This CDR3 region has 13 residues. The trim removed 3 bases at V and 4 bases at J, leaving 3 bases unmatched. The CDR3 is CASSMSSGYEQYF. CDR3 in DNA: TGTGCCAGTAGTATGTCTAGCGGTTACGAGCAGTACTTC. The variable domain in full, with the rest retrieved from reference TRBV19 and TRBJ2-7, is DGGITQSPKYLFRKEGQNVTLSCEQNLNHDAMYWYRQDPGQGLRLIYYSQIVNDFQKGDIAEGYSVSREKKESFPLTVTSAQKNPTAFYLCASSMSSGYEQYFGPGTRLTVT.

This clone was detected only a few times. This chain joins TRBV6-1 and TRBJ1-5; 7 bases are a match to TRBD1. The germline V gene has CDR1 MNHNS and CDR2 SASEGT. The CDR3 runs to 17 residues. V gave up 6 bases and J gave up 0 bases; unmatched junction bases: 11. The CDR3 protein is CASREIGQENSNQPQHF. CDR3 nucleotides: TGTGCCAGCAGGGAAATTGGACAGGAAAATAGCAATCAGCCCCAGCATTTT.